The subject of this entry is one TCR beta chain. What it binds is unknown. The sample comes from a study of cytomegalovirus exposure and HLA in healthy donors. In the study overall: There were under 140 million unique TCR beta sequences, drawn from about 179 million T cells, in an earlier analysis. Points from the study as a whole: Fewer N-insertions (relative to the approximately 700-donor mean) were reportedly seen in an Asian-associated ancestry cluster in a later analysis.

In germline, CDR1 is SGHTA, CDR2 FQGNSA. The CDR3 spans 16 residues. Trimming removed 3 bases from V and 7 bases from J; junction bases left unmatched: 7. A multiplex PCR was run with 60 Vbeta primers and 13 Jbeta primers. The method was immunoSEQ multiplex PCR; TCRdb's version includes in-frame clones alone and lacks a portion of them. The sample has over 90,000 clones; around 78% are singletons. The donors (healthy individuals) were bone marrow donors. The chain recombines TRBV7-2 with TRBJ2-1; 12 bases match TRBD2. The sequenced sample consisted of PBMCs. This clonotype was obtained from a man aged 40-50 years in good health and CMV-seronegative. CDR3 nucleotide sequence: TGTGCCAGCAGCTTGTTTGGGACTAGCGGGTCAAATGAGCAGTTCTTC. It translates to CASSLFGTSGSNEQFF.